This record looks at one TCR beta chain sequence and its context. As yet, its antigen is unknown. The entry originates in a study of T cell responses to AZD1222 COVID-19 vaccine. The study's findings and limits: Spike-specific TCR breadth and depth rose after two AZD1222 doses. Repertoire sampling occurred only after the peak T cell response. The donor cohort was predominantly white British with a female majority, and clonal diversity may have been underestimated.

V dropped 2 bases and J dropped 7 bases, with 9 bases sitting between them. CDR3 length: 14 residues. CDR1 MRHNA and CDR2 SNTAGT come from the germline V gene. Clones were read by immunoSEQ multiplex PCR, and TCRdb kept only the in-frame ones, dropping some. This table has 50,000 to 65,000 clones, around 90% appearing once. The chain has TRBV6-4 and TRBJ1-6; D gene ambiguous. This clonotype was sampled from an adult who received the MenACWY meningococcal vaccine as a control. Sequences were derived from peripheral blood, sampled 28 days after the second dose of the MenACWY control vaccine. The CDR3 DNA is TGTGCCAGCAGTGACCGCCTTTTCAATTCACCCCTCCACTTT. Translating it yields CASSDRLFNSPLHF.